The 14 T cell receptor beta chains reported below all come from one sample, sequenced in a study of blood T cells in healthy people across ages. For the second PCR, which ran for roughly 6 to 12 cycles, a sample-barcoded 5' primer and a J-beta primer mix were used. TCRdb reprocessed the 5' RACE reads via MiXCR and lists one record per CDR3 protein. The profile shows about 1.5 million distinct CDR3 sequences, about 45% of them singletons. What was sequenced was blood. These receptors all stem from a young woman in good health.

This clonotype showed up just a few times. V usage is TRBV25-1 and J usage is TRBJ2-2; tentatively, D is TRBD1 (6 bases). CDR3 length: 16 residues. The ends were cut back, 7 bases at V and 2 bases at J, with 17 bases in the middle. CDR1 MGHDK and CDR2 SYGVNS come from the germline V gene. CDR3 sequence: CASTPGDAPNTGELFF. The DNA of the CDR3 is TGTGCCAGCACCCCAGGGGACGCCCCTAACACCGGGGAGCTGTTTTTT.

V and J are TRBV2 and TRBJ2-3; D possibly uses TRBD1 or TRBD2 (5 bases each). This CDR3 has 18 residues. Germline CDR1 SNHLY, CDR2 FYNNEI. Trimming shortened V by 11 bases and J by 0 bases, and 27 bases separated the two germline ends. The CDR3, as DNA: TGTGCCGGCACCGAGGTGGGACGTCCGGTTTTTAGCACAGATACGCAGTATTTT. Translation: CAGTEVGRPVFSTDTQYF.

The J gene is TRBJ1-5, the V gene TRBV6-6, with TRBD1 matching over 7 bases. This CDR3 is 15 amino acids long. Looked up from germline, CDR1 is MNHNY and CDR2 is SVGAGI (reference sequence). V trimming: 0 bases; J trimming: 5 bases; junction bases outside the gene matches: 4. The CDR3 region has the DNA TGTGCCAGCAGTTACTCGAGTCAGGGGGATCAGCCCCAGCATTTT. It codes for CASSYSSQGDQPQHF.

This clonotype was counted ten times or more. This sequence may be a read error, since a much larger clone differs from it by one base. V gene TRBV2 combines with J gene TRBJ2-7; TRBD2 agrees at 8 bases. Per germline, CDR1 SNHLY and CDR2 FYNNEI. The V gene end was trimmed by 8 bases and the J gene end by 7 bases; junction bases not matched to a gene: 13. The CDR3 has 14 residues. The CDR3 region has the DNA TGTGCCAGCGTGGCCGGTAGCGGGACTAGAGAGCAGTACTTC. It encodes CASVAGSGTREQYF. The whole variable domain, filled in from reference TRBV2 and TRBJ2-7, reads EPEVTQTPSHQVTQMGQEVILRCVPISNHLYFYWYRQILGQKVEFLVSFYNNEISEKSEIFDDQFSVERPDGSNFTLKIRSTKLEDSAMYFCASVAGSGTREQYFGPGTRLTVT.

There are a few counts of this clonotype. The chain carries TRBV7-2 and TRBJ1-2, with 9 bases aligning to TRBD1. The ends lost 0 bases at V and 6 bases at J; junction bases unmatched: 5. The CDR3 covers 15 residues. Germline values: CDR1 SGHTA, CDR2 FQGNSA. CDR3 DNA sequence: TGTGCCAGCAGCTTAGCGAGGGACAGGGACCATGGCTACACCTTC. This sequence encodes CASSLARDRDHGYTF.

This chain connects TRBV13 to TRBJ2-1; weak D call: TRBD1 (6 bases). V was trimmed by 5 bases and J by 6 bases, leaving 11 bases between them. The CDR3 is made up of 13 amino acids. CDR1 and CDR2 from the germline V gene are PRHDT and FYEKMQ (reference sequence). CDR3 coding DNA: TGTGCCAGCAGCGGAGCAGGGGCCAATGAGCAGTTCTTC. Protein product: CASSGAGANEQFF. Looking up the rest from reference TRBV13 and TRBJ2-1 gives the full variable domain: AAGVIQSPRHLIKEKRETATLKCYPIPRHDTVYWYQQGPGQDPQFLISFYEKMQSDKGSIPDRFSAQQFSDYHSELNMSSLELGDSALYFCASSGAGANEQFFGPGTRLTVL.

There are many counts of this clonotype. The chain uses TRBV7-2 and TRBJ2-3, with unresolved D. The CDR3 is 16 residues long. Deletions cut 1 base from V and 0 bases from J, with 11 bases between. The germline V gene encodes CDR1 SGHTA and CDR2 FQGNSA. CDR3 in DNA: TGTGCCAGCAGCTTAGGCCCAGCGACTAGCACAGATACGCAGTATTTT. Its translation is CASSLGPATSTDTQYF. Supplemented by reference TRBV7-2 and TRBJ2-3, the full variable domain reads GAGVSQSPSNKVTEKGKDVELRCDPISGHTALYWYRQSLGQGLEFLIYFQGNSAPDKSGLPSDRFSAERTGGSVSTLTIQRTQQEDSAVYLCASSLGPATSTDTQYFGPGTRLTVL.

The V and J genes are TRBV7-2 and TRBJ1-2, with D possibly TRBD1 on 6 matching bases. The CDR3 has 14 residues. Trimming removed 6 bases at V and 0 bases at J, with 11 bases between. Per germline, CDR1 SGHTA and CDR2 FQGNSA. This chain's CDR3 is CASSINRANYGYTF. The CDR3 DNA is TGTGCCAGCAGTATCAACAGGGCTAACTATGGCTACACCTTC.

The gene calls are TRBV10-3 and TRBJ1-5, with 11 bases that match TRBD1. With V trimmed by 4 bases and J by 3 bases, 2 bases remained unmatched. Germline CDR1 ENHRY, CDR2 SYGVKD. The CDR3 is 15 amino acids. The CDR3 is CAISGDRGTNQPQHF. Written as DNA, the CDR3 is TGTGCCATCAGTGGGGACAGGGGGACCAATCAGCCCCAGCATTTT.

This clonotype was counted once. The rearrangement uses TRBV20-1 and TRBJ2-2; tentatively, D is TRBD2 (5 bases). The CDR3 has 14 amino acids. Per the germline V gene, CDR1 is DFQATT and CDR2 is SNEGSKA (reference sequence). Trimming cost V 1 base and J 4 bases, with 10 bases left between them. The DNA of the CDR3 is TGCAGTGCTAGAGCTCGGCGGGCCACCGGGGAGCTGTTTTTT. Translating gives CSARARRATGELFF.

CDR3 loop: CATRLAGNEQFF. The CDR3 nucleotides are TGTGCCACTAGACTAGCTGGCAATGAGCAGTTCTTC. This chain uses TRBV19 with TRBJ2-1, with 7 bases identical to TRBD2. The V segment lost 10 bases and the J segment 6 bases; nucleotides outside the gene matches: 6. This CDR3 comprises 12 residues. Germline CDR1 reads LNHDA; CDR2 reads SQIVND (reference sequence).

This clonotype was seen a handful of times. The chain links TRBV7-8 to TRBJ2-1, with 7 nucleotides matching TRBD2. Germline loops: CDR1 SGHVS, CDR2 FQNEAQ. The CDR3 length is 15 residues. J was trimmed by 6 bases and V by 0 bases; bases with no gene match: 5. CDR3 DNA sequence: TGTGCCAGCAGCTTAGCTTGGCGGGGGAGCAATGAGCAGTTCTTC. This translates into CASSLAWRGSNEQFF.

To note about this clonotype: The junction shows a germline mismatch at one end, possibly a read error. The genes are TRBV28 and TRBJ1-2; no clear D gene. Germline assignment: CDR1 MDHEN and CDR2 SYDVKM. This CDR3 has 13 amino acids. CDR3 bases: TGCGGTACGGGTGAGGTGGTCCCCTATGGCTACACCTTC. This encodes CGTGEVVPYGYTF.

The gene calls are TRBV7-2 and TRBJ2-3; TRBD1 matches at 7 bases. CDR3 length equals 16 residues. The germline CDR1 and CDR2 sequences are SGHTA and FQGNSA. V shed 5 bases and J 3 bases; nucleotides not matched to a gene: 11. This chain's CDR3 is CASSPGRRGKTDTQYF. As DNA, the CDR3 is TGTGCCAGCAGCCCAGGCCGCAGGGGGAAGACAGATACGCAGTATTTT.